This T cell receptor beta chain originates from a study of radiotherapy plus CTLA-4 blockade in lung cancer. Some clones are missing from TCRdb's copy, which holds only in-frame ones; the method was immunoSEQ multiplex PCR. The table shows around 14,000 clones, with about 70% occurring only once. Sample: peripheral blood, taken from a patient treated with radiotherapy plus ipilimumab. The sequence was collected from a human donor with non-small cell lung cancer whose response to radiotherapy plus ipilimumab could not be evaluated.

CDR3 region: CASSEARDLDEQFF. The DNA for the CDR3 is TGTGCCAGCAGTGAAGCGCGGGACCTCGATGAGCAGTTCTTC. The chain couples TRBV6-1 to TRBJ2-1, with D maybe TRBD2 (6 bases). Germline lookup yields CDR1 MNHNS and CDR2 SASEGT. The CDR3 totals 14 residues. Between the trimmed V and J ends, which lost 0 bases and 8 bases, there was a span of 11 bases.